Each of the 30 T cell receptor beta chains below was sequenced from the same sample in a study of T cell responses to AZD1222 COVID-19 vaccine. Here immunoSEQ multiplex PCR was the method, and the copy in TCRdb shows in-frame clones only, minus some. Of about 52,000 clones listed, roughly 86% are singletons. The input for sequencing was peripheral blood, taken 28 days after the second AZD1222 dose. Every receptor here comes from an adult who received the AZD1222 COVID-19 vaccine.

The J gene is TRBJ2-5, the V gene TRBV9; 7 bases align to TRBD2. The CDR3 sequence is 16 residues long. Losses at the gene ends were 4 bases for V and 4 bases for J; bases not matched to a gene: 13. The germline V gene has CDR1 SGDLS and CDR2 YYNGEE. The chain's CDR3 is CASSSLREGRGETQYF. The CDR3 nucleotides are TGTGCCAGCAGCTCCTTGAGGGAGGGCCGGGGAGAGACCCAGTACTTC.

This sequence joins TRBV7-3 and TRBJ2-3; D perhaps matches TRBD1 (5 bases). This CDR3 has 13 amino acids. The V gene's germline CDR1 is SGHTA and CDR2 FQGTGA. V gave up 8 bases and J gave up 6 bases, with 15 bases separating them. CDR3 bases: TGTGCCAGCGGGCAGGGCCCCCGTGATACGCAGTATTTT. It codes for CASGQGPRDTQYF.

V gene TRBV18 combines with J gene TRBJ1-1; a possible D gene is TRBD1 (5 bases). CDR1 and CDR2 from the germline V gene are KGHSH and LQKENI. V was clipped by 3 bases and J by 1 base, with 15 bases between them. The CDR3 sequence is 16 residues long. This CDR3 is CASSPKTETWNTEAFF. CDR3 nucleotides: TGTGCCAGCTCACCTAAGACAGAGACTTGGAACACTGAAGCTTTCTTT.

The rearrangement links TRBV6-5 to TRBJ1-2, with D uncertain. The germline CDR1 and CDR2 sequences are MNHEY and SVGAGI. CDR3 length equals 13 residues. V lost 0 bases and J lost 4, with 6 bases in between. The CDR3 DNA is TGTGCCAGCAGTTACTCGAGCAGCTATGGCTACACCTTC. It specifies CASSYSSSYGYTF.

This clone was observed a single time. The V gene is TRBV7-9, the J gene TRBJ2-7; TRBD1 or TRBD2 may be the D gene (5 bases each). The CDR3 covers 15 residues. Germline CDR1 reads SEHNR; CDR2 reads FQNEAQ (reference sequence). V lost 5 bases, J lost 7 bases, and 21 bases lay in between. DNA of the CDR3: TGTGCCAGCAGCCTAACCCTTGGGACGACATCTGAGCAGTACTTC. Translating it yields CASSLTLGTTSEQYF.

This sequence joins TRBV11-2 and TRBJ2-3; TRBD2 matches 12 bases. V gave up 0 bases and J gave up 6 bases; unmatched junction bases: 13. This CDR3 has 19 residues. Germline CDR1 reads SGHAT; CDR2 reads FQNNGV. CDR3 sequence reads: CASSLESPRLAGARDTQYF. The CDR3 nucleotides read TGTGCCAGCAGCTTAGAGTCCCCTAGACTAGCGGGAGCAAGGGATACGCAGTATTTT. Using reference TRBV11-2 and TRBJ2-3 for the parts outside the CDR3, the full variable domain is EAGVAQSPRYKIIEKRQSVAFWCNPISGHATLYWYQQILGQGPKLLIQFQNNGVVDDSQLPKDRFSAERLKGVDSTLKIQPAKLEDSAVYLCASSLESPRLAGARDTQYFGPGTRLTVL.

The V gene is TRBV3-1 (or the pseudogene TRBV3-2), the J gene TRBJ2-3, with 9 bases that match TRBD2. From germline, CDR1 is LGHDT and CDR2 YNNKEL (reference sequence). V shed 6 bases, J shed 0 bases, and the junction held 4 bases outside the gene matches. CDR3 length equals 15 residues. The CDR3: CASSGGLASTDTQYF. The CDR3 bases are TGTGCCAGCAGTGGGGGACTAGCTAGCACAGATACGCAGTATTTT.

The CDR3 sequence is CASSQKQGAGNEKLFF. The CDR3 DNA is TGTGCCAGCAGCCAAAAACAGGGGGCGGGTAATGAAAAACTGTTTTTT. This chain connects TRBV11-2 to TRBJ1-4; 9 bases line up with TRBD1. Germline loops: CDR1 SGHAT, CDR2 FQNNGV. The J segment lost 4 bases and the V segment lost 5 bases, leaving 8 bases of the junction unmatched. CDR3 size: 16 residues. Full variable domain (remainder filled in from reference TRBV11-2 and TRBJ1-4): EAGVAQSPRYKIIEKRQSVAFWCNPISGHATLYWYQQILGQGPKLLIQFQNNGVVDDSQLPKDRFSAERLKGVDSTLKIQPAKLEDSAVYLCASSQKQGAGNEKLFFGSGTQLSVL.

CDR3 nucleotide sequence: TGTGCCAGCAGCCAAGGGGACGGCTACGAGCAGTACTTC. Translating gives CASSQGDGYEQYF. The chain employs TRBV3-1 (or the pseudogene TRBV3-2) and TRBJ2-7; D possibly matches TRBD1 or TRBD2 (5 bases each). V dropped 1 base and J dropped 3 bases, with 7 bases sitting between them. The CDR3 has 13 residues. Germline lookup yields CDR1 LGHDT and CDR2 YNNKEL (reference sequence).

This sequence joins TRBV9 and TRBJ2-1; D may be TRBD1 or TRBD2 (6 bases each). Per germline, CDR1 SGDLS and CDR2 YYNGEE. This CDR3 has 13 residues. Trimming shortened V by 0 bases and J by 12 bases, and 13 bases separated the two germline ends. The CDR3: CASSVVEGGGQFF. In nucleotides, the CDR3 is TGTGCCAGCAGCGTAGTGGAAGGAGGGGGGCAGTTCTTC.

The chain is built from TRBV11-2 and TRBJ1-1; D is unresolved. Germline values: CDR1 SGHAT, CDR2 FQNNGV. The CDR3 is 14 amino acids. Trimming stripped 1 base from V and 4 bases from J, with 10 bases between. CDR3 region: CASSLVIGGTEAFF. CDR3 in DNA: TGTGCCAGCAGCTTAGTCATAGGCGGCACTGAAGCTTTCTTT. Complete variable domain (other parts from reference TRBV11-2 and TRBJ1-1): EAGVAQSPRYKIIEKRQSVAFWCNPISGHATLYWYQQILGQGPKLLIQFQNNGVVDDSQLPKDRFSAERLKGVDSTLKIQPAKLEDSAVYLCASSLVIGGTEAFFGQGTRLTVV.

This chain connects TRBV5-1 to TRBJ2-7, with unresolved D. V lost 0 bases and J 5 bases, leaving 12 bases between the germline ends. Germline lookup yields CDR1 SGHRS and CDR2 YFSETQ. This CDR3 comprises 14 residues. The CDR3 spells CASSLANTMDEQYF. The CDR3 DNA reads as TGCGCCAGCAGCTTGGCTAATACCATGGACGAGCAGTACTTC.

The rearrangement joins TRBV27 to TRBJ2-7, with 9 bases lining up with TRBD2. The germline gives CDR1 MNHEY, CDR2 SMNVEV (reference sequence). Trimming cost V 3 bases and J 1 base; bases outside gene matches: 4. The CDR3 is 15 residues long. The CDR3 here is CASSFRREGSYEQYF. CDR3 coding DNA: TGTGCCAGCAGTTTCCGGCGGGAGGGATCCTACGAGCAGTACTTC.

This chain connects TRBV3-1 (or the pseudogene TRBV3-2) to TRBJ2-1, with TRBD1 identical over 8 bases. The germline CDR1 and CDR2 sequences are LGHDT and YNNKEL (reference sequence). J was trimmed by 9 bases and V by 0 bases; bases with no gene match: 13. The CDR3 runs 17 residues. This CDR3 reads CASSQDQGTGFLGEQFF. CDR3 in DNA: TGTGCCAGCAGCCAAGATCAAGGGACAGGCTTCCTCGGTGAGCAGTTCTTC.

This clone was seen only a few times. This chain uses TRBV18 with TRBJ1-1, with TRBD1 matching over 9 bases. The length of the CDR3 is 14 residues. J was trimmed by 6 bases and V by 5 bases; bases with no gene match: 7. Germline CDR1 reads KGHSH; CDR2 reads LQKENI. The CDR3 coding sequence is TGTGCCAGCTCAGCGACAGGGGGGAGGTCTGAAGCTTTCTTT. It yields the protein CASSATGGRSEAFF. Full variable domain (missing parts from reference TRBV18 and TRBJ1-1): NAGVMQNPRHLVRRRGQEARLRCSPMKGHSHVYWYRQLPEEGLKFMVYLQKENIIDESGMPKERFSAEFPKEGPSILRIQQVVRGDSAAYFCASSATGGRSEAFFGQGTRLTVV.

The chain joins TRBV27 to TRBJ2-7, with D perhaps matching TRBD2 (5 bases). Germline values: CDR1 MNHEY, CDR2 SMNVEV (reference sequence). There are 13 residues in the CDR3. Deletions cut 2 bases from V and 6 bases from J, with 11 bases between. DNA for the CDR3: TGTGCCAGCAGTTTAGATTCGGGGTTCGAGCAGTACTTC. Translating it yields CASSLDSGFEQYF.

The V gene is TRBV3-1 (or the pseudogene TRBV3-2), the J gene TRBJ2-1; D uncertain. V lost 5 bases to trimming and J lost 4 bases, with 12 bases between them. This CDR3 comprises 14 residues. Germline-derived CDR1 and CDR2 are LGHDT and YNNKEL (reference sequence). The CDR3 nucleotides read TGTGCCAGCAGCTTTCGGAGCAGATACAATGAGCAGTTCTTC. Amino acids: CASSFRSRYNEQFF.

This clone was recorded only once. Its ends do not fully match the called genes, so a read error is possible. The V call is TRBV28, the J call TRBJ2-2; D gene unclear. CDR3 size: 14 residues. Per germline, CDR1 MDHEN and CDR2 SYDVKM. The CDR3 spells CVSSPPGLTGELFF. The CDR3 DNA is TGTGTCAGCAGTCCCCCTGGGCTCACCGGGGAGCTGTTTTTT.

This chain links TRBV10-3 with TRBJ1-3; TRBD1 agrees at 8 bases. Trimming at V came to 7 bases and at J to 2 bases, leaving 4 bases not matched to a gene. This CDR3 has 14 residues. Germline V lookup: CDR1 ENHRY, CDR2 SYGVKD. CDR3 sequence: CAIKGRGPGNTIYF. The CDR3, as DNA: TGTGCCATCAAGGGCAGGGGGCCTGGAAACACCATATATTTT.

The chain has TRBV7-2 and TRBJ1-4, with TRBD1 as a possible D gene (5 bases). CDR3 length: 14 amino acids. V lost 2 bases, J lost 7 bases, and 11 bases lay in between. CDR1 SGHTA and CDR2 FQGNSA come from the germline V gene. CDR3 nucleotides: TGTGCCAGCAGCTTACGGGGTGGGGGTGAAAAACTGTTTTTT. This encodes CASSLRGGGEKLFF.

The gene calls are TRBV5-1 and TRBJ1-4, with D possibly being TRBD1 (6 bases). The CDR3 totals 16 residues. Germline V CDR1 and CDR2: SGHRS, YFSETQ. V shed 2 bases and J shed 1 base, with 12 bases lying between them. CDR3 nucleotide sequence: TGCGCCAGCAGCTTACTCCCGACAGGAACTAATGAAAAACTGTTTTTT. The encoded protein is CASSLLPTGTNEKLFF.

The V call is TRBV7-9, the J call TRBJ1-6; D remains unclear. CDR1 is SEHNR, CDR2 FQNEAQ, per germline (reference sequence). The ends were cut back, 5 bases at V and 9 bases at J, with 11 bases in the middle. The CDR3 has 13 amino acids. CDR3: CASSRDGGSPLHF. In DNA form, the CDR3 reads TGTGCCAGCAGCCGCGACGGTGGTTCACCCCTCCACTTT.

CDR3 DNA: TGCGCCAGCAGCGCCTCCGGGGGGGTCGTCACCGGGGAGCTGTTTTTT. Its protein is CASSASGGVVTGELFF. V and J are TRBV5-1 and TRBJ2-2, with 8 bases identical to TRBD2. Germline loops: CDR1 SGHRS, CDR2 YFSETQ. Unmatched junction bases numbered 9, after V lost 4 bases and J lost 4 bases. The CDR3 has 16 amino acids.

The CDR3 is CASSSGRGTGASNQPQHF. DNA for the CDR3: TGTGCCAGCAGCTCCGGGAGGGGCACAGGGGCCTCCAATCAGCCCCAGCATTTT. This chain connects TRBV5-6 to TRBJ1-5, with 7 bases matching TRBD1. The V and J ends lost 3 bases and 3 bases, in that order; junction bases with no gene match: 15. Per germline, CDR1 SGHDT and CDR2 YYEEEE. The CDR3 length is 18 residues.

This clone was detected a few times. The chain is built from TRBV18 and TRBJ1-3; no definite D call. This CDR3 spans 14 amino acids. Trimming left V 5 bases short and J 1 base short, with 9 bases between. Germline V gene data show CDR1 as KGHSH and CDR2 as LQKENI. CDR3 in DNA: TGTGCCAGCTCAGACCAAGGGTCTGGAAACACCATATATTTT. Translated: CASSDQGSGNTIYF.

V is TRBV2 and J is TRBJ2-7; TRBD1 is a possible D gene (6 bases). V was shortened by 10 bases and J by 1 base, with 17 bases between the two germline ends. Germline values: CDR1 SNHLY, CDR2 FYNNEI. This CDR3 is 14 amino acids long. The CDR3 sequence is CATLAQGPSYEQYF. In nucleotides, the CDR3 is TGTGCCACCCTAGCCCAGGGGCCGTCCTACGAGCAGTACTTC.

The gene calls are TRBV19 and TRBJ1-6; D is possibly TRBD1 (6 bases). The V end was cut by 3 bases, the J end by 7 bases, with 16 bases between. The CDR3 sequence is 16 residues long. CDR1 and CDR2 from the germline V gene are LNHDA and SQIVND (reference sequence). For the CDR3, the DNA is TGTGCCAGTAGTATTAGCCCGGGGGCGCGAAATTCACCCCTCCACTTT. Translation gives CASSISPGARNSPLHF.

This chain uses TRBV7-8 with TRBJ2-1, with TRBD2 matching over 11 bases. CDR1 and CDR2 from the germline V gene are SGHVS and FQNEAQ. The CDR3 extends over 15 amino acids. Losses at the gene ends were 2 bases for V and 7 bases for J; bases not matched to a gene: 4. Here the CDR3 reads CASSLTSGSGNEQFF. The CDR3 DNA reads as TGTGCCAGCAGCTTAACTAGCGGGAGCGGGAATGAGCAGTTCTTC.

The rearrangement joins TRBV2 to TRBJ1-5; 8 positions match TRBD1. The CDR3 spans 15 residues. V gave up 7 bases and J gave up 2 bases; unmatched junction bases: 7. Germline assignment: CDR1 SNHLY and CDR2 FYNNEI. DNA of the CDR3: TGTGCCAGCACGACAGGGGAGGGAGGCAATCAGCCCCAGCATTTT. Its translation: CASTTGEGGNQPQHF. The full variable domain, in which reference TRBV2 and TRBJ1-5 provide the parts outside the CDR3, is EPEVTQTPSHQVTQMGQEVILRCVPISNHLYFYWYRQILGQKVEFLVSFYNNEISEKSEIFDDQFSVERPDGSNFTLKIRSTKLEDSAMYFCASTTGEGGNQPQHFGDGTRLSIL.

V and J are TRBV7-9 and TRBJ2-3; 8 positions match TRBD1. The CDR3 extends over 15 amino acids. V shed 8 bases, J shed 4 bases, and the junction held 11 bases outside the gene matches. Looked up from germline, CDR1 is SEHNR and CDR2 is FQNEAQ (reference sequence). CDR3 loop: CASGRSTGVADTQYF. The CDR3 coding sequence is TGTGCCAGCGGGAGATCGACAGGGGTGGCAGATACGCAGTATTTT.